Listed below are T cell receptor beta chains from one sample, sequenced in a study of T-cell reconstitution after alpha-beta-depleted transplantation in children. One entry per CDR3 protein results from TCRdb running MiXCR on the PCR reads. The sample lists 240,000 or so distinct CDR3 sequences, 7.5% to 9.5% occurring once. Sample: PBMCs, mostly from graft donor cells, taken 180 days after TCRalphabeta/CD19-depleted stem cell transplant. These receptors were taken from a male patient younger than 18 who had a stem cell transplant for acute lymphoblastic leukemia, so the T cells may come from the graft donor. CDR3s include the opening cysteine and the closing phenylalanine or tryptophan. The order of the fields is J gene, clone size, D gene, V gene, CDR3 protein, CDR3 DNA. D genes are given only for firm matches. Rows give clone size only sometimes, using once, few, many, or a class for an expanded clone.

J gene: TRBJ1-1
clone size: many
D gene: TRBD1
V gene: TRBV7-9
CDR3 protein: CASSLAGGTGLEAFF
CDR3 DNA: TGTGCCAGCAGCTTAGCGGGGGGGACAGGGCTTGAAGCTTTCTTT

J gene: TRBJ2-5
clone size: many
D gene: TRBD1
V gene: TRBV5-1
CDR3 protein: CASSWWTGVQETQYF
CDR3 DNA: TGCGCCAGCAGCTGGTGGACAGGGGTCCAAGAGACCCAGTACTTC

J gene: TRBJ1-1
clone size: many
D gene: NA
V gene: TRBV15
CDR3 protein: CATSRESGYTEAFF
CDR3 DNA: TGTGCCACCAGCAGAGAGTCGGGTTACACTGAAGCTTTCTTT

J gene: TRBJ2-1
clone size: many
D gene: NA
V gene: TRBV9
CDR3 protein: CASSVSSDNEQFF
CDR3 DNA: TGTGCCAGCAGCGTATCTAGCGATAATGAGCAGTTCTTC

J gene: TRBJ1-2
clone size: many
D gene: NA
V gene: TRBV25-1
CDR3 protein: CASSDRTGYTF
CDR3 DNA: TGTGCCAGCAGTGACCGAACGGGCTACACCTTC

J gene: TRBJ1-2
clone size: many
D gene: TRBD1
V gene: TRBV18
CDR3 protein: CASSYRGRDYGYTF
CDR3 DNA: TGTGCCAGCTCATACAGGGGGCGCGACTATGGCTACACCTTC

J gene: TRBJ1-2
clone size: many
D gene: TRBD1
V gene: TRBV4-1
CDR3 protein: CASSFGTGNYGYTF
CDR3 DNA: TGCGCCAGCAGCTTCGGGACAGGGAACTATGGCTACACCTTC

J gene: TRBJ2-7
clone size: many
D gene: TRBD1
V gene: TRBV12-3/TRBV12-4
CDR3 protein: CASSPAPTGRYEQYF
CDR3 DNA: TGTGCCAGCAGCCCCGCCCCGACAGGGCGGTACGAGCAGTACTTC

J gene: TRBJ1-5
clone size: many
D gene: NA
V gene: TRBV6-5
CDR3 protein: CASSYSDGSNQPQHF
CDR3 DNA: TGTGCCAGCAGTTACTCGGACGGTAGCAATCAGCCCCAGCATTTT

J gene: TRBJ2-1
clone size: many
D gene: TRBD2
V gene: TRBV10-3
CDR3 protein: CATSGTSGGISYNEQFF
CDR3 DNA: TGTGCCACCTCGGGGACTAGCGGAGGGATCTCCTACAATGAGCAGTTCTTC

J gene: TRBJ1-1
clone size: many
D gene: TRBD1
V gene: TRBV5-1
CDR3 protein: CASSSGTGGTEAFF
CDR3 DNA: TGCGCCAGCAGCTCCGGGACAGGGGGCACTGAAGCTTTCTTT

J gene: TRBJ2-7
clone size: many
D gene: TRBD1
V gene: TRBV10-2
CDR3 protein: CASSDSDRAREQYF
CDR3 DNA: TGCGCCAGCAGTGACTCGGACAGGGCCCGCGAGCAGTACTTC

J gene: TRBJ2-5
clone size: many
D gene: TRBD2
V gene: TRBV29-1
CDR3 protein: CSVEDISGGLLETQYF
CDR3 DNA: TGCAGCGTTGAAGATATTTCGGGGGGTCTGTTGGAGACCCAGTACTTC

J gene: TRBJ2-3
clone size: many
D gene: TRBD1
V gene: TRBV9
CDR3 protein: CASSVGGTATTDTQYF
CDR3 DNA: TGTGCCAGCAGCGTAGGGGGGACAGCTACCACAGATACGCAGTATTTT

J gene: TRBJ1-6
clone size: many
D gene: NA
V gene: TRBV2
CDR3 protein: CASTGQNNSPLHF
CDR3 DNA: TGTGCCAGCACCGGACAAAATAATTCACCCCTCCACTTT

J gene: TRBJ1-3
clone size: many
D gene: NA
V gene: TRBV7-9
CDR3 protein: CASSFEQVFSGNTIYF
CDR3 DNA: TGTGCCAGCAGCTTCGAACAGGTTTTCTCTGGAAACACCATATATTTT

J gene: TRBJ2-7
clone size: many
D gene: NA
V gene: TRBV20-1
CDR3 protein: CSAPGPNLSYEQYF
CDR3 DNA: TGCAGTGCTCCGGGCCCTAACCTTTCCTACGAGCAGTACTTC

J gene: TRBJ1-2
clone size: many
D gene: TRBD1
V gene: TRBV7-9
CDR3 protein: CASSPSLDRVAGYTF
CDR3 DNA: TGTGCCAGCAGCCCTAGCCTTGACAGGGTCGCTGGCTACACCTTC

J gene: TRBJ2-5
clone size: many
D gene: TRBD1
V gene: TRBV18
CDR3 protein: CASSPQPDRAETQYF
CDR3 DNA: TGTGCCAGCTCACCGCAGCCGGACAGGGCTGAGACCCAGTACTTC

J gene: TRBJ1-1
clone size: many
D gene: NA
V gene: TRBV20-1
CDR3 protein: CSAIKGVNTEAFF
CDR3 DNA: TGCAGTGCGATCAAGGGGGTGAACACTGAAGCTTTCTTT

J gene: TRBJ1-4
clone size: many
D gene: NA
V gene: TRBV20-1
CDR3 protein: CSARTGHNEKLFF
CDR3 DNA: TGCAGTGCTAGGACAGGTCATAATGAAAAACTGTTTTTT

J gene: TRBJ1-2
clone size: many
D gene: NA
V gene: TRBV28
CDR3 protein: CASSLSSQGPYGYTF
CDR3 DNA: TGTGCCAGCAGTTTATCTTCGCAGGGCCCCTATGGCTACACCTTC

J gene: TRBJ2-1
clone size: NA
D gene: TRBD2
V gene: TRBV14
CDR3 protein: CASSQARAGGPQFF
CDR3 DNA: TGTGCCAGCAGCCAAGCACGAGCGGGAGGGCCGCAGTTCTTC

J gene: TRBJ2-2
clone size: many
D gene: NA
V gene: TRBV7-8
CDR3 protein: CASSLGVPTGELFF
CDR3 DNA: TGTGCCAGCAGCTTAGGAGTCCCCACCGGGGAGCTGTTTTTT

J gene: TRBJ1-6
clone size: many
D gene: NA
V gene: TRBV24-1
CDR3 protein: CATSDFRALYSYNSPLHF
CDR3 DNA: TGTGCCACCAGTGATTTCCGGGCCTTGTACTCCTATAATTCACCCCTCCACTTT

J gene: TRBJ2-2
clone size: few
D gene: NA
V gene: TRBV12-3/TRBV12-4
CDR3 protein: CASSLVPAANTGELFF
CDR3 DNA: TGTGCCAGCAGTTTAGTTCCAGCGGCGAACACCGGGGAGCTGTTTTTT

J gene: TRBJ1-1
clone size: many
D gene: TRBD1
V gene: TRBV29-1
CDR3 protein: CSVEVDRGPTEAFF
CDR3 DNA: TGCAGCGTTGAGGTGGACAGGGGGCCCACTGAAGCTTTCTTT

J gene: TRBJ1-1
clone size: many
D gene: NA
V gene: TRBV5-1
CDR3 protein: CASRGDMNTEAFF
CDR3 DNA: TGCGCCAGCAGAGGAGACATGAACACTGAAGCTTTCTTT

J gene: TRBJ1-6
clone size: NA
D gene: NA
V gene: TRBV12-3/TRBV12-4
CDR3 protein: CASSLPRSYNSPLHF
CDR3 DNA: TGTGCCAGCAGTTTACCCCGCTCCTATAATTCACCCCTCCACTTT

J gene: TRBJ2-5
clone size: many
D gene: NA
V gene: TRBV20-1
CDR3 protein: CSARGPVQETQYF
CDR3 DNA: TGCAGTGCCCGGGGGCCAGTTCAAGAGACCCAGTACTTC

J gene: TRBJ2-2
clone size: many
D gene: TRBD1
V gene: TRBV20-1
CDR3 protein: CSAPDRNTTGELFF
CDR3 DNA: TGCAGTGCCCCGGACAGGAATACAACCGGGGAGCTGTTTTTT

J gene: TRBJ2-7
clone size: many
D gene: NA
V gene: TRBV29-1
CDR3 protein: CSVEDLGYEQYF
CDR3 DNA: TGCAGCGTTGAAGATCTTGGGTACGAGCAGTACTTC

J gene: TRBJ2-5
clone size: many
D gene: NA
V gene: TRBV4-1
CDR3 protein: CASSDNSGQETQYF
CDR3 DNA: TGCGCCAGCAGCGATAATAGCGGACAAGAGACCCAGTACTTC

J gene: TRBJ2-7
clone size: many
D gene: NA
V gene: TRBV7-9
CDR3 protein: CASSRPAVYEQYF
CDR3 DNA: TGTGCCAGCAGTCGACCAGCTGTCTACGAGCAGTACTTC

J gene: TRBJ2-7
clone size: many
D gene: NA
V gene: TRBV5-1
CDR3 protein: CASSYRDFNYEQYF
CDR3 DNA: TGCGCCAGCAGCTACCGGGACTTTAACTACGAGCAGTACTTC

J gene: TRBJ2-3
clone size: NA
D gene: NA
V gene: TRBV14
CDR3 protein: CASSRSSGNPTDTQYF
CDR3 DNA: TGTGCCAGCAGCCGCTCCTCGGGTAATCCCACAGATACGCAGTATTTT

J gene: TRBJ1-5
clone size: many
D gene: NA
V gene: TRBV5-6
CDR3 protein: CASSLGGTNNQPQHF
CDR3 DNA: TGTGCCAGCAGCTTGGGGGGGACAAATAATCAGCCCCAGCATTTT

J gene: TRBJ1-4
clone size: many
D gene: TRBD1
V gene: TRBV11-2
CDR3 protein: CASSPGQGNEKLFF
CDR3 DNA: TGTGCCAGCAGCCCGGGACAGGGTAATGAAAAACTGTTTTTT

J gene: TRBJ2-7
clone size: many
D gene: NA
V gene: TRBV9
CDR3 protein: CASSVGPGAYEQYF
CDR3 DNA: TGTGCCAGCAGCGTAGGCCCGGGGGCCTACGAGCAGTACTTC

J gene: TRBJ2-7
clone size: many
D gene: NA
V gene: TRBV18
CDR3 protein: CASSPTAGYEQYF
CDR3 DNA: TGTGCCAGCTCACCAACCGCGGGCTACGAGCAGTACTTC

J gene: TRBJ2-1
clone size: many
D gene: TRBD2
V gene: TRBV10-3
CDR3 protein: CAISESRTSGNNEQFF
CDR3 DNA: TGTGCCATCAGTGAGTCAAGGACTAGCGGTAACAATGAGCAGTTCTTC

J gene: TRBJ1-5
clone size: many
D gene: NA
V gene: TRBV5-5
CDR3 protein: CASSFDPLPSYSNQPQHF
CDR3 DNA: TGTGCCAGCAGCTTTGACCCTCTACCCTCGTATAGCAATCAGCCCCAGCATTTT

J gene: TRBJ1-1
clone size: many
D gene: TRBD1
V gene: TRBV5-1
CDR3 protein: CASSLDGTGGPEAFF
CDR3 DNA: TGCGCCAGCAGCTTGGATGGGACAGGGGGCCCTGAAGCTTTCTTT

J gene: TRBJ2-3
clone size: many
D gene: TRBD2
V gene: TRBV12-3/TRBV12-4
CDR3 protein: CASRKGLHTDTQYF
CDR3 DNA: TGTGCCAGCAGGAAGGGACTACACACAGATACGCAGTATTTT

J gene: TRBJ1-2
clone size: many
D gene: TRBD1
V gene: TRBV5-1
CDR3 protein: CASSSTGEGGYTF
CDR3 DNA: TGCGCCAGCAGCTCGACAGGGGAGGGTGGCTACACCTTC

J gene: TRBJ2-7
clone size: many
D gene: TRBD1
V gene: TRBV5-6
CDR3 protein: CASSFGQGFYEQYF
CDR3 DNA: TGTGCCAGCAGCTTCGGACAGGGTTTCTACGAGCAGTACTTC

J gene: TRBJ1-4
clone size: many
D gene: NA
V gene: TRBV29-1
CDR3 protein: CSVAGGAGKLFF
CDR3 DNA: TGCAGCGTTGCCGGGGGCGCTGGGAAACTGTTTTTT

J gene: TRBJ1-2
clone size: few
D gene: NA
V gene: TRBV27
CDR3 protein: CASSFPPRVWYGYTF
CDR3 DNA: TGTGCCAGCAGTTTTCCCCCGAGGGTGTGGTACGGCTACACCTTC

J gene: TRBJ2-7
clone size: many
D gene: NA
V gene: TRBV5-1
CDR3 protein: CASSPLGVPYEQYF
CDR3 DNA: TGCGCCAGCAGCCCCCTGGGGGTGCCCTACGAGCAGTACTTC

J gene: TRBJ2-3
clone size: few
D gene: TRBD2
V gene: TRBV12-3/TRBV12-4
CDR3 protein: CASSSAVAGGPGDTQYF
CDR3 DNA: TGTGCCAGCAGTTCCGCGGTAGCGGGGGGGCCGGGAGATACGCAGTATTTT

J gene: TRBJ2-7
clone size: many
D gene: NA
V gene: TRBV25-1
CDR3 protein: CASSQDEQYF
CDR3 DNA: TGTGCCAGCAGTCAAGACGAGCAGTACTTC

J gene: TRBJ1-2
clone size: many
D gene: NA
V gene: TRBV5-1
CDR3 protein: CASSLEQRYGYTF
CDR3 DNA: TGCGCCAGCAGCTTGGAACAGAGGTATGGCTACACCTTC